This record looks at one TCR beta chain sequence and its context. The antigen remains undetermined. This record belongs to a study of identical twins. Study outcomes and limitations: Cord blood's abundant beta clonotypes had fewer insertions, unlike memory repertoires.

TCRdb re-called the 5' RACE reads with MiXCR, one entry per CDR3 protein. The sample holds hundreds of thousands of distinct CDR3 sequences, 8% to 9% seen once. V was pared by 5 bases and J by 6 bases, with 17 bases between. Germline-derived CDR1 and CDR2 are LGHNA and YSLEER. The CDR3 runs to 15 residues. The sample was also linked to a second study, of yellow fever vaccine responses in identical twins.

The rearrangement uses TRBV4-3 and TRBJ2-1; a weak D match, TRBD2 (6 bases). Sequenced: PBMCs. This clonotype was sampled from a woman aged 18-35 years in good health. The CDR3 nucleotides read TGCGCCAGCAGCGTACGGGAGTCCGGCTTCAATGAGCAGTTCTTC. Translated, it gives CASSVRESGFNEQFF.